A single sample gave rise to the 27 T cell receptor beta chains below, sequenced in a study of blood T cell repertoires in COVID-19. Some clones are missing from TCRdb's copy, which holds only in-frame ones; the method was immunoSEQ multiplex PCR. This sample carries roughly 250,000 clones, approximately 80% of them seen once, and the ten largest clones take roughly 9.6%. The sequencing sample was made of peripheral blood. Receptor source: a woman aged 80 or older with acute or convalescent COVID-19.

CDR3 sequence: CASSNSLPRDRAFAANTGELFF. The DNA of the CDR3 is TGTGCCAGCAGCAATTCGCTACCGCGGGACAGGGCATTTGCGGCGAACACCGGGGAGCTGTTTTTT. This chain joins TRBV21-1 and TRBJ2-2; no check of the table's D call, TRBD1, against the DNA was made. TRBV21-1 is an annotated pseudogene. The CDR3 covers 22 residues.

The chain is built from TRBV19 and TRBJ1-4, with D unresolved. Germline lookup yields CDR1 LNHDA and CDR2 SQIVND (reference sequence). The CDR3 covers 13 residues. V was shortened by 5 bases and J by 0 bases, with 4 bases between the two germline ends. CDR3 bases: TGTGCCAGTAGTGAGGCAACTAATGAAAAACTGTTTTTT. This encodes CASSEATNEKLFF.

CDR3 bases: TGTGCCAGCAGTCCCCCGACAGGGGGCCTGGATGGCTACACCTTC. Translating gives CASSPPTGGLDGYTF. J is TRBJ1-2 and V is TRBV27; 10 bases match TRBD1. The ends lost 5 bases at V and 6 bases at J; junction bases unmatched: 9. The CDR3 sequence is 15 residues long. Germline V gene lookup returns CDR1 MNHEY and CDR2 SMNVEV (reference sequence).

The V call is TRBV29-1, the J call TRBJ2-5; a weak D match, TRBD1 (5 bases). This CDR3 has 12 amino acids. Germline V CDR1 and CDR2: SQVTM, ANQGSEA. Between the trimmed V and J ends, which lost 4 bases and 1 base, there was a span of 7 bases. For the CDR3, the DNA is TGCAGCGTTGTCCAGGGCCAAGAGACCCAGTACTTC. Residues: CSVVQGQETQYF.

The chain uses TRBV23-1 and TRBJ2-7, with 9 bases identical to TRBD1. TRBV23-1 is placed among ORFs of uncertain function. Losses at the gene ends were 4 bases for V and 2 bases for J; bases not matched to a gene: 9. The CDR3 extends over 16 amino acids. The CDR3 loop reads CASSRPGDRATYEQYF. The DNA for the CDR3 is TGCGCCAGCAGTCGCCCTGGGGACAGGGCAACCTACGAGCAGTACTTC.

This clone was observed a single time. The V gene is TRBV2, the J gene TRBJ2-2, with 7 nucleotides matching TRBD1. The CDR3 consists of 14 residues. The germline CDR1 and CDR2 sequences are SNHLY and FYNNEI. V shed 7 bases and J 1 base; nucleotides not matched to a gene: 3. For the CDR3, the DNA is TGTGCCAGCACGGGACAGATGAACACCGGGGAGCTGTTTTTT. Its protein product is CASTGQMNTGELFF.

This clone has just one count. The chain couples TRBV9 to TRBJ2-6; 12 bases align to TRBD1. CDR3 size: 20 residues. V dropped 0 bases and J dropped 3; count of bases not matched to a gene: 10. Germline assignment: CDR1 SGDLS and CDR2 YYNGEE. The chain's CDR3 is CASSVELGQGAISGANVLTF. DNA for the CDR3: TGTGCCAGCAGCGTAGAGTTGGGACAGGGGGCAATCAGTGGGGCCAACGTCCTGACTTTC.

In this sample, this clone turned up once. The chain employs TRBV7-8 and TRBJ1-5, with 10 nucleotides matching TRBD1. CDR1 and CDR2 (germline): SGHVS, FQNEAQ. V lost 5 bases to trimming and J lost 4 bases; unmatched junction nucleotides: 5. The CDR3 sequence is 15 residues long. In DNA, the CDR3 is TGTGCCAGCAGCCAAGGACAGGGGGGAAATCAGCCCCAGCATTTT. Its translation: CASSQGQGGNQPQHF.

In its sample, this clone was seen a few times. The rearrangement joins TRBV5-1 to TRBJ1-1, with TRBD1 identical over 8 bases. The germline V gene has CDR1 SGHRS and CDR2 YFSETQ. The CDR3 has 16 amino acids. With V trimmed by 0 bases and J by 4 bases, 8 bases remained unmatched. CDR3 residues: CASSLDGQGASTEAFF. The DNA for the CDR3 is TGCGCCAGCAGCTTGGACGGTCAGGGGGCGAGCACTGAAGCTTTCTTT.

The gene calls are TRBV28 and TRBJ1-5; D might be TRBD1 (5 bases). Germline V CDR1 and CDR2: MDHEN, SYDVKM. This CDR3 spans 12 amino acids. Trimming removed 6 bases at V and 5 bases at J, with 8 bases between. The DNA for the CDR3 is TGTGCCAGCAGGTCAGGGTATCAGCCCCAGCATTTT. Encoded protein: CASRSGYQPQHF.

The chain has TRBV5-5 and TRBJ1-2; possibly TRBD1 for D (5 bases). This CDR3 contains 12 residues. With 0 bases removed from V and 8 bases from J, the gap between germline ends came to 8 bases. The V gene's germline CDR1 is SGHKS and CDR2 YYEKEE (reference sequence). The CDR3 loop reads CASSLGGGGYTF. For the CDR3, the DNA is TGTGCCAGCAGCTTGGGGGGCGGCGGCTACACCTTC.

The chain uses TRBV5-1 and TRBJ2-7, with D perhaps matching TRBD2 (6 bases). Germline V lookup: CDR1 SGHRS, CDR2 YFSETQ. This CDR3 contains 15 residues. The V end was cut by 1 base, the J end by 2 bases, with 13 bases between. The CDR3 spells CASSLNGGSPYEQYF. As DNA, the CDR3 is TGCGCCAGCAGCTTGAACGGGGGTTCCCCCTACGAGCAGTACTTC.

This chain links TRBV18 with TRBJ2-7, with D hard to call. V was cut by 1 base and J by 3 bases, with 10 bases left in between. This CDR3 is 14 amino acids long. Germline-derived CDR1 and CDR2 are KGHSH and LQKENI. This chain's CDR3 is CASSPRSKDYEQYF. CDR3 coding DNA: TGTGCCAGCTCACCACGGAGTAAAGACTACGAGCAGTACTTC.

This rearrangement joins TRBV2 to TRBJ1-6; D is possibly TRBD1 (5 bases). The CDR3 totals 17 residues. V was cut by 6 bases and J by 0 bases, with 15 bases left in between. Per germline, CDR1 SNHLY and CDR2 FYNNEI. CDR3 DNA: TGTGCCAGCAGGAAGCGACAAGGGGACTCCTATAATTCACCCCTCCACTTT. This encodes CASRKRQGDSYNSPLHF.

In its sample, this clone was seen a few times. The rearrangement links TRBV19 to TRBJ1-3; a possible D gene is TRBD1 (5 bases). The V gene lost 3 bases and the J gene lost 0 bases, with 9 bases spanning the gap. Germline V gene data show CDR1 as LNHDA and CDR2 as SQIVND (reference sequence). This CDR3 spans 15 amino acids. For the CDR3, the DNA is TGTGCCAGTAGTATGGAGGGGCTCTCTGGAAACACCATATATTTT. This codes for CASSMEGLSGNTIYF.

This rearrangement joins TRBV7-9 to TRBJ1-2; TRBD1 aligns across 9 bases. Germline V lookup: CDR1 SEHNR, CDR2 FQNEAQ (reference sequence). The CDR3 extends over 15 amino acids. V shed 3 bases, J shed 6 bases, and the junction held 8 bases outside the gene matches. The CDR3 loop reads CASSFWDREGHGYTF. The CDR3 bases are TGTGCCAGCAGCTTCTGGGACAGGGAAGGTCATGGCTACACCTTC.

The chain links TRBV10-1 to TRBJ2-7; D call uncertain. Germline CDR1 and CDR2: WNHNN and SYGVQD (reference sequence). The CDR3 totals 12 residues. V gave up 1 base and J gave up 12 bases, with 13 bases separating them. The CDR3 reads CASSELERPWYF. CDR3 sequence (DNA): TGCGCCAGCAGTGAGTTGGAGCGTCCGTGGTACTTC.

This rearrangement joins TRBV6-5 to TRBJ1-2; a weak D match, TRBD1 (5 bases). Germline CDR1 reads MNHEY; CDR2 reads SVGAGI. The CDR3 has 12 residues. V was trimmed by 5 bases and J by 4 bases, leaving 8 bases between them. The CDR3 here is CASSTQGYGYTF. In DNA, the CDR3 is TGTGCCAGCAGTACCCAGGGCTATGGCTACACCTTC.

The chain uses TRBV7-8 and TRBJ1-5, with a possible D match to TRBD1 (5 bases). Looked up from germline, CDR1 is SGHVS and CDR2 is FQNEAQ. Trimming stripped 5 bases from V and 2 bases from J, with 13 bases between. CDR3 length: 15 residues. The chain's CDR3 is CASSGPGHGNQPQHF. CDR3 bases: TGTGCCAGCAGCGGGCCTGGACACGGCAATCAGCCCCAGCATTTT.

CDR3 coding DNA: TGTGCCAGCAGCGGGACAGAGAACACTGAAGCTTTCTTT. This translates into CASSGTENTEAFF. The chain has TRBV12-3 or TRBV12-4 and TRBJ1-1; 7 nucleotides line up with TRBD1. Trimming cost V 6 bases and J 1 base; bases outside gene matches: 2. This CDR3 comprises 13 residues.

This clone came up a few times. The gene calls are TRBV5-1 and TRBJ2-2, with a weak D call TRBD1 (6 bases). The CDR3 consists of 14 residues. The germline V and J ends were trimmed by 0 bases and 6 bases, with 9 bases remaining between them. Germline loops: CDR1 SGHRS, CDR2 YFSETQ. CDR3 residues: CASSLGTVPGELFF. The CDR3 DNA sequence: TGCGCCAGCAGCTTGGGGACAGTCCCCGGGGAGCTGTTTTTT. Filled out from reference TRBV5-1 and TRBJ2-2, the complete variable domain reads KAGVTQTPRYLIKTRGQQVTLSCSPISGHRSVSWYQQTPGQGLQFLFEYFSETQRNKGNFPGRFSGRQFSNSRSEMNVSTLELGDSALYLCASSLGTVPGELFFGEGSRLTVL.

V is TRBV12-5 and J is TRBJ1-4, with 7 bases fitting TRBD1. The V gene's germline CDR1 is LGHNT and CDR2 FRNRAP. The CDR3 sequence is 14 residues long. The J segment lost 4 bases and the V segment lost 5 bases, leaving 4 bases of the junction unmatched. CDR3 DNA: TGTGCTAGTGGTCTGGGACAGAATAATGAAAAACTGTTTTTT. It is translated as CASGLGQNNEKLFF.

The gene calls are TRBV7-3 and TRBJ2-1, with 10 bases matching TRBD1. The germline V gene encodes CDR1 SGHTA and CDR2 FQGTGA. This CDR3 contains 15 residues. Trimming at V came to 6 bases and at J to 2 bases, leaving 4 bases not matched to a gene. CDR3 residues: CASSSTGGPYNEQFF. CDR3 coding DNA: TGTGCCAGCAGTTCGACAGGGGGCCCCTACAATGAGCAGTTCTTC.

Points on this clone: The junction departs from the called germline gene at one end, perhaps through a read error. The chain couples TRBV12-3 or TRBV12-4 to TRBJ2-5, with D possibly matching TRBD1 (5 bases). CDR3 length equals 13 residues. The CDR3 region is CASSSAGQGTQYF. CDR3 nucleotide sequence: TGTGCCAGCAGTAGCGCAGGGCAAGGGACCCAGTACTTC.

The chain uses TRBV20-1 and TRBJ1-5; tentative D call: TRBD1 (6 bases). Trimming left V 3 bases short and J 6 bases short, with 18 bases between. The CDR3 length is 15 residues. Germline lookup yields CDR1 DFQATT and CDR2 SNEGSKA (reference sequence). In nucleotides, the CDR3 is TGCAGTGCTAGTGAGCGCAGGGGCGGAGGTCAGCCCCAGCATTTT. As protein: CSASERRGGGQPQHF.

The chain couples TRBV28 to TRBJ2-1; D is possibly TRBD1 (6 bases). The CDR3 covers 15 residues. CDR1 MDHEN and CDR2 SYDVKM come from the germline V gene. The germline V and J ends were trimmed by 3 bases and 0 bases, with 9 bases remaining between them. CDR3 protein: CASSFNRDSYNEQFF. As DNA, the CDR3 is TGTGCCAGCAGTTTTAACAGGGACTCCTACAATGAGCAGTTCTTC.

The chain combines TRBV5-4 with TRBJ1-6; D gene uncertain. Germline CDR1 reads SGHNT; CDR2 reads YYREEE (reference sequence). V gave up 3 bases and J gave up 8 bases, with 15 bases separating them. CDR3 length equals 15 residues. CDR3 region: CASSSGKVPDSPLHF. In DNA form, the CDR3 reads TGTGCCAGCAGCTCGGGTAAGGTCCCGGATTCACCCCTCCACTTT.